This T cell receptor (beta chain) was sequenced for a study of T cell repertoires in cytomegalovirus infection (dated by TCRdb to the late 2010s). In terms of the full investigation: The HLA type of each donor mattered for the analysis, because public TCR beta signatures pointed to carriage of CMV infection along with the matching HLA type. Beyond this particular receptor, the publication reports: Cumulative frequency of public TCR beta family members discriminated carriers of CMV infection plus the relevant HLA type in this cohort and an independent approximately 400-donor cohort. The ex vivo response was dominated by HLA-C-restricted CMV-specific TCR beta clonotypes, and the single most frequent clonotype in two of eight donors was supplied by these HLA-C-restricted clonotypes.

A few counts support this clonotype. Its antigen specificity is not known. No qualities accompany the bases; no much larger clone lies one base away. The V end gives up 3 bases and the J end 4 bases, leaving 9 bases in the junction not matched to a gene. The germline V gene supplies CDR1 MDHEN and CDR2 SYDVKM. The CDR3 goes from the cysteine to the phenylalanine over 17 residues. Only the CDR3 DNA is retained, 51 bases long and in frame from the first base. The sequencing machine was an Illumina HiSeq 1500. TCRdb trimmed public reads at Q25 via fastp, called clones via MiXCR and kept in-frame beta chains. Every distinct CDR3 protein forms one entry, paired with its most common genes and DNA. This sample lists some 700,000 distinct CDR3 sequences; under 40% were detected once. Together, the top ten hold 2.5% to 3% of the sample.

Recombination joined TRBV28 with TRBJ2-5, and 12 junctional nucleotides match TRBD2. The sample consisted of PBMCs. The clonotype was recovered from a human donor in good health (CMV status not recorded). Some clones in this sample may be carry-over from other donors' samples. The bases read TGTGCCAGCAGTTTCGGACTAGCGGGGAGGGCTGGAGAGACCCAGTACTTC. This translates into CASSFGLAGRAGETQYF. Where the CDR3 stops, the reference TRBV28 and TRBJ2-5 genes take over; the full variable domain is DVKVTQSSRYLVKRTGEKVFLECVQDMDHENMFWYRQDPGLGLRLIYFSYDVKMKEKGDIPEGYSVSREKKERFSLILESASTNQTSMYLCASSFGLAGRAGETQYFGPGTRLLVL.